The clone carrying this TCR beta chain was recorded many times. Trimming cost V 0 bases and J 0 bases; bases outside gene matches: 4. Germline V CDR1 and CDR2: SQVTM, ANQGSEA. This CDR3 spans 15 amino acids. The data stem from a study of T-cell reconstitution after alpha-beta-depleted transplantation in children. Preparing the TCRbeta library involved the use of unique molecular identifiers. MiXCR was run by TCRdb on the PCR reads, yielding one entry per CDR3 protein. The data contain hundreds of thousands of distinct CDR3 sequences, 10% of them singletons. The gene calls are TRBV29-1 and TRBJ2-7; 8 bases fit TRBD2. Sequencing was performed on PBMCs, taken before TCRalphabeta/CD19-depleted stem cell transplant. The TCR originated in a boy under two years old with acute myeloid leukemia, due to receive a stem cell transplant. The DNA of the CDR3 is TGCAGCGTTGAAGATCCCGGGGGGGACTCCTACGAGCAGTACTTC. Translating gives CSVEDPGGDSYEQYF.